This is a list of T cell receptor beta chains from one sample in a study of early T cells in non-severe SARS-CoV-2 infection. MiXCR was run by TCRdb on the 5' RACE reads, yielding one entry per CDR3 protein. The sample has some 77,000 distinct CDR3 sequences; 9.5% to 15% are singletons. The input for sequencing was whole blood, taken at baseline. The receptors shown here come from an adult who was a healthcare worker with PCR-confirmed SARS-CoV-2 infection or an uninfected control (not recorded which). The donor label of this sample is uncertain. Both conserved end residues are part of each CDR3.

V gene: TRBV2; J gene: TRBJ2-1; CDR3 protein: CASSAGLAGKYNEQFF
V gene: TRBV29-1; J gene: TRBJ1-2; CDR3 protein: CSVARGIDGYTF
V gene: TRBV6-2/TRBV6-3; J gene: TRBJ2-1; CDR3 protein: CASSFAPQVYEQFF
V gene: TRBV18; J gene: TRBJ2-3; CDR3 protein: CASSPSGTDTQYF
V gene: TRBV7-8; J gene: TRBJ1-1; CDR3 protein: CASSPGQLREAFF
V gene: TRBV12-3/TRBV12-4; J gene: TRBJ2-1; CDR3 protein: CASSYGLAGEQFF
V gene: TRBV4-1; J gene: TRBJ1-5; CDR3 protein: CASSLYGGNQPQHF
V gene: TRBV29-1; J gene: TRBJ2-5; CDR3 protein: CSAGRDRETQYF
V gene: TRBV7-3; J gene: TRBJ2-5; CDR3 protein: CASSLYGTPGETQYF
V gene: TRBV11-2; J gene: TRBJ2-7; CDR3 protein: CASSLDPAGYNEQYF
V gene: TRBV29-1; J gene: TRBJ2-5; CDR3 protein: CSVEEGLAETQYF
V gene: TRBV7-3; J gene: TRBJ2-1; CDR3 protein: CASSSTPSSYNEQFF
V gene: TRBV11-2; J gene: TRBJ1-2; CDR3 protein: CASSLGTGGAMSYGYTF
V gene: TRBV9; J gene: TRBJ1-2; CDR3 protein: CASSVDYTARLNYGYTF
V gene: TRBV11-2; J gene: TRBJ2-7; CDR3 protein: CASSLAGGITPYEQYF
V gene: TRBV2; J gene: TRBJ2-7; CDR3 protein: CASRTSGGQPYEQYF
V gene: TRBV6-5; J gene: TRBJ1-5; CDR3 protein: CASRGVNQPQHF
V gene: TRBV5-1; J gene: TRBJ1-6; CDR3 protein: CASSLVRRTDNSPLHF
V gene: TRBV27; J gene: TRBJ1-2; CDR3 protein: CASSPHRGNYGYTF
V gene: TRBV29-1; J gene: TRBJ2-3; CDR3 protein: CSVVRGLAEADTQYF
V gene: TRBV20-1; J gene: TRBJ2-7; CDR3 protein: CSARAGTGKHEQYF
V gene: TRBV3-1; J gene: TRBJ2-4; CDR3 protein: CASSLTTGENIQYF
V gene: TRBV20-1; J gene: TRBJ2-1; CDR3 protein: CSAPGTSGGYNEQFF
V gene: TRBV4-3; J gene: TRBJ2-3; CDR3 protein: CASSQETVAGGTDTQYF
V gene: TRBV28; J gene: TRBJ1-2; CDR3 protein: CASRTPGPEGYTF
V gene: TRBV4-1; J gene: TRBJ2-7; CDR3 protein: CASTVSGGYEQYF
V gene: TRBV7-8; J gene: TRBJ1-1; CDR3 protein: CASSLGWDTEAFF
V gene: TRBV7-2; J gene: TRBJ1-6; CDR3 protein: CASSLWFGLNSPLHF
V gene: TRBV10-3; J gene: TRBJ2-1; CDR3 protein: CAIRGLAGGPGEQFF
V gene: TRBV7-6; J gene: TRBJ2-1; CDR3 protein: CASSTSSGRIHEQFF
V gene: TRBV30; J gene: TRBJ1-2; CDR3 protein: CAWKGQGIDGYTF
V gene: TRBV7-6; J gene: TRBJ1-1; CDR3 protein: CASSLETVSEAFF
V gene: TRBV7-9; J gene: TRBJ1-1; CDR3 protein: CASSEARALVTEAFF
V gene: TRBV6-1; J gene: TRBJ2-5; CDR3 protein: CASSEAYLRTQETQYF